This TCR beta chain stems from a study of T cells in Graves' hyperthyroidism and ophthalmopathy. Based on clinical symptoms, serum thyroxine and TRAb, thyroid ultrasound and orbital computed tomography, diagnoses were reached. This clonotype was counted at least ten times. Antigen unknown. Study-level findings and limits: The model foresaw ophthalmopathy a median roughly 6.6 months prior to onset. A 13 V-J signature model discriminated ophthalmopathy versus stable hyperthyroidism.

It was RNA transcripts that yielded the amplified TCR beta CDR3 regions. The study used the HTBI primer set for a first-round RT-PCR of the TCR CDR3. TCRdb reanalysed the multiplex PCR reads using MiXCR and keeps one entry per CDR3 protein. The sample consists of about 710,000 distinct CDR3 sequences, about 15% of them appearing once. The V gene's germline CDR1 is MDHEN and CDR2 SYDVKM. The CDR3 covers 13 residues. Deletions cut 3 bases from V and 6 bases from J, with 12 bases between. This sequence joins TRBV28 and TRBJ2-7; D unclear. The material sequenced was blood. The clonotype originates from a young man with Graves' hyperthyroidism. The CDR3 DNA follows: TGTGCCAGCAGTTTCCGCCAAACCGGCGAGCAGTACTTC. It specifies CASSFRQTGEQYF.